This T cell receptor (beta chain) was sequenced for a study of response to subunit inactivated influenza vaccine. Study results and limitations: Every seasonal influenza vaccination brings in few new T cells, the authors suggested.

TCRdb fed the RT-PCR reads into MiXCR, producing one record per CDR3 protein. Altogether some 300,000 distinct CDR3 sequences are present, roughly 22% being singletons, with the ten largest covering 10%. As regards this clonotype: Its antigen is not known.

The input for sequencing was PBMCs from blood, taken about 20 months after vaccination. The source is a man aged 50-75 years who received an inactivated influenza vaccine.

CDR3 in DNA: TGTGCCAGCAGGACACACAGGGTCTCCGGGGCCAACGTCCTGACTTTC. Translating gives CASRTHRVSGANVLTF. The genes are TRBV6-2 or TRBV6-3 and TRBJ2-6; tentative D call: TRBD1 (6 bases). The CDR3 is 16 amino acids. Deletions cut 6 bases from V and 4 bases from J, with 16 bases between. CDR1 is MNHEY, CDR2 SVGEGT, per germline.